This TCR beta chain was sequenced for a study of cytomegalovirus exposure and HLA in healthy donors. Primers: 60 Vbeta forward and 13 Jbeta reverse. This table comes from immunoSEQ multiplex PCR, and its TCRdb copy is limited to in-frame clones, with some not included. Among 150,000 or so clones listed, around 75% were seen once. The CDR3 is made up of 16 amino acids. V lost 7 bases and J lost 4; bases outside the gene matches: 9. Germline CDR1 is MDHEN and CDR2 is SYDVKM. Whole-study results and caveats: When analyzed later, a missense DCLRE1C variant was found to be linked to TCR beta V- and J-gene trimming.

Details on this clone: Its target is unknown.

The V call is TRBV28, the J call TRBJ2-1, with 11 bases identical to TRBD2. The source material was PBMCs. The sequence was collected from a man aged 18 to 30 in good health and CMV-seropositive. The CDR3 loop reads CASNRPTSGTYNEQFF. In DNA, the CDR3 is TGTGCCAGCAATCGACCGACTAGCGGGACTTACAATGAGCAGTTCTTC. The whole variable domain, remainder taken from reference TRBV28 and TRBJ2-1, is DVKVTQSSRYLVKRTGEKVFLECVQDMDHENMFWYRQDPGLGLRLIYFSYDVKMKEKGDIPEGYSVSREKKERFSLILESASTNQTSMYLCASNRPTSGTYNEQFFGPGTRLTVL.